This TCR beta chain emerged from a study of T cell responses to AZD1222 COVID-19 vaccine. Pooled together were second doses at about 4 or about 12 weeks. Whole-study findings and limits: Baseline serostatus was positive in only a handful of AZD1222 recipients. Repertoire sampling occurred only after the peak T cell response.

Losses at the gene ends were 4 bases for V and 11 bases for J; bases not matched to a gene: 10. The CDR3 has 15 residues. Per the germline V gene, CDR1 is SGDLS and CDR2 is YYNGEE. This clone was recorded once. Its antigen is as yet unknown. Libraries were prepared by immunoSEQ multiplex PCR; TCRdb keeps only in-frame clonotypes and omits some of them. This table has 130,000 or so clones, 80% to 90% appearing once. This specimen was peripheral blood, taken 28 days after the second AZD1222 dose. J is TRBJ1-6 and V is TRBV9, with 9 positions matching TRBD1. This TCR was sampled from an adult who received the AZD1222 COVID-19 vaccine. The CDR3 DNA reads as TGTGCCAGCAGCACCGGACAGGGGAGCGATCCACCCCTCCACTTT. It specifies CASSTGQGSDPPLHF.